This T cell receptor (beta chain) was obtained from a study of OX40 agonist ivuxolimab in advanced cancers. TCRdb's copy holds only in-frame clones and misses some; the assay was immunoSEQ multiplex PCR. The table has around 35,000 clones, about 81% seen once; the top ten hold around a fifth. Sample: CD4+ or CD8+ T cells sorted from blood, taken in a trial of the OX40 agonist ivuxolimab. The TCR comes from an adult with an advanced solid tumor such as melanoma, head and neck, liver or kidney cancer.

CDR3 residues: CASSELNTEAFF. CDR3 DNA: TGTGCCAGCAGTGAACTGAACACTGAAGCTTTCTTT. V is TRBV7-9 and J is TRBJ1-1; D is unclear. The CDR3 covers 12 residues. V was pared by 6 bases and J by 0 bases, with 5 bases between. In germline, CDR1 is SEHNR, CDR2 FQNEAQ (reference sequence).